Presented here are 21 T cell receptor beta chains from one specimen sequenced in a study of T cell responses to AZD1222 COVID-19 vaccine. Assay used: immunoSEQ multiplex PCR; TCRdb lists only in-frame clones, some missing. The repertoire holds around 140,000 clones, with 91% as singletons. The starting material was peripheral blood, obtained 28 days after the second AZD1222 dose. These receptors were obtained from an adult who received the AZD1222 COVID-19 vaccine.

V gene TRBV29-1 combines with J gene TRBJ1-5; 9 bases align to TRBD1. This CDR3 has 12 residues. The J segment lost 7 bases and the V segment lost 7 bases, leaving 5 bases of the junction unmatched. Germline assignment: CDR1 SQVTM and CDR2 ANQGSEA. CDR3 loop: CSAAGQGQPQHF. CDR3 bases: TGCAGCGCCGCGGGACAGGGCCAGCCCCAGCATTTT.

V gene TRBV5-8 combines with J gene TRBJ1-4; 8 positions match TRBD1. Trimming removed 3 bases from V and 8 bases from J; junction bases left unmatched: 9. Germline CDR1 SGHTS, CDR2 YDEGEE. This CDR3 is 15 amino acids long. The CDR3 region has the DNA TGTGCCAGCAGCTCCTGGACAGGGCTTCGGGAAAAACTGTTTTTT. Translated, it gives CASSSWTGLREKLFF.

This chain joins TRBV11-2 and TRBJ2-3; D remains ambiguous. The CDR3 has 13 amino acids. Trimming removed 5 bases from V and 4 bases from J, with 10 bases in between. CDR1 SGHAT and CDR2 FQNNGV come from the germline V gene. The CDR3 DNA follows: TGTGCCAGCAGCCCTCAGAGCGCAGATACGCAGTATTTT. Translation: CASSPQSADTQYF.

The V call is TRBV18, the J call TRBJ1-2; 8 bases fit TRBD1. The germline V gene has CDR1 KGHSH and CDR2 LQKENI. The CDR3 is made up of 13 amino acids. V gave up 3 bases and J gave up 3 bases; unmatched junction bases: 0. The CDR3 DNA is TGTGCCAGCTCACCGGACAGGGACTATGGCTACACCTTC. It yields the protein CASSPDRDYGYTF.

The chain is built from TRBV5-4 and TRBJ1-1; a possible D gene is TRBD1 (6 bases). CDR1 is SGHNT and CDR2 is YYREEE in the germline V gene (reference sequence). The CDR3 totals 14 residues. The V gene lost 3 bases and the J gene lost 4 bases, with 13 bases spanning the gap. The CDR3 bases are TGTGCCAGCAGCTCCCTTTTACAGGGCACTGAAGCTTTCTTT. Translating gives CASSSLLQGTEAFF.

The chain couples TRBV12-3 or TRBV12-4 to TRBJ1-2; no reliable D call. The V gene lost 7 bases and the J gene lost 2 bases, with 8 bases spanning the gap. The CDR3 is 12 residues long. CDR3 in DNA: TGTGCCAGCACCCTTGGGAACTATGGCTACACCTTC. Protein product: CASTLGNYGYTF.

This clone showed up just once. This rearrangement joins TRBV5-1 to TRBJ1-2; D may be TRBD1 (6 bases). Germline V gene sequence: CDR1 SGHRS, CDR2 YFSETQ. Trimming left V 0 bases short and J 4 bases short, with 10 bases between. The CDR3 is made up of 14 amino acids. The CDR3 region is CASSLDRAFYGYTF. DNA for the CDR3: TGCGCCAGCAGCTTGGACAGGGCTTTCTATGGCTACACCTTC.

CDR3 in DNA: TGTGCCAGTAGTAACCGGGACGGCGCCGGCACAGATACGCAGTATTTT. Translation: CASSNRDGAGTDTQYF. This sequence joins TRBV19 and TRBJ2-3; D assignment may be TRBD1 or TRBD2 (5 bases each). The V and J ends lost 4 bases and 1 base respectively, with 15 bases between them. Looked up from germline, CDR1 is LNHDA and CDR2 is SQIVND (reference sequence). This CDR3 is built from 16 residues.

The chain joins TRBV24-1 to TRBJ2-7; a weak D match, TRBD2 (5 bases). The CDR3 is made up of 16 amino acids. The germline V gene has CDR1 KGHDR and CDR2 SFDVKD. Trimming took 4 bases from V and 0 from J, leaving 15 bases between them. CDR3 nucleotides: TGTGCCACCAGTGAGGTCCCAGGACTCAGCTCCTACGAGCAGTACGTC. This sequence encodes CATSEVPGLSSYEQYV.

The chain links TRBV7-9 to TRBJ1-2, with D hard to call. The V end was cut by 1 base, the J end by 2 bases, with 8 bases between. Germline V gene data show CDR1 as SEHNR and CDR2 as FQNEAQ (reference sequence). This CDR3 is 14 amino acids long. The DNA of the CDR3 is TGTGCCAGCAGCTTAGAAGGCAGCAACTATGGCTACACCTTC. Amino acid sequence: CASSLEGSNYGYTF.

CDR3 DNA sequence: TGTGCCAGCAGTACTAGCGGGGATTACAATGAGCAGTTCTTC. Its protein is CASSTSGDYNEQFF. V usage is TRBV3-1 (or the pseudogene TRBV3-2) and J usage is TRBJ2-1, with 10 bases matching TRBD2. CDR1 is LGHDT and CDR2 is YNNKEL in the germline V gene (reference sequence). The CDR3 spans 14 residues. The ends lost 6 bases at V and 4 bases at J; junction bases unmatched: 3.

The V call is TRBV6-1, the J call TRBJ1-4; tentative D call: TRBD1 (5 bases). The germline V gene has CDR1 MNHNS and CDR2 SASEGT. CDR3 length equals 15 residues. The ends were cut back, 3 bases at V and 3 bases at J, with 11 bases in the middle. For the CDR3, the DNA is TGTGCCAGCAGTGATGGACAAGCTCCTAATGAAAAACTGTTTTTT. Its protein product is CASSDGQAPNEKLFF.

The chain links TRBV7-2 to TRBJ2-1; D not resolved. CDR1 and CDR2 (germline): SGHTA, FQGNSA. CDR3 length: 15 amino acids. Deletions cut 4 bases from V and 2 bases from J, with 12 bases between. The DNA for the CDR3 is TGTGCCAGCAGCTGGGTGAGGAACGCCTACAATGAGCAGTTCTTC. It translates to CASSWVRNAYNEQFF.

The chain combines TRBV6-5 with TRBJ1-3; perhaps TRBD1 as D (5 bases). Trimming pared 0 bases from V and 4 bases from J, leaving 10 bases between. This CDR3 is built from 15 residues. In germline, CDR1 is MNHEY, CDR2 SVGAGI. The CDR3 DNA follows: TGTGCCAGCAGTTACTCCCACGGGGGGGGAAACACCATATATTTT. Its protein product is CASSYSHGGGNTIYF.

This clone has just one count. The V call is TRBV5-1, the J call TRBJ1-2, with 9 positions matching TRBD1. This CDR3 is built from 13 residues. The V gene end was trimmed by 0 bases and the J gene end by 13 bases; junction bases not matched to a gene: 7. The germline gives CDR1 SGHRS, CDR2 YFSETQ. In DNA form, the CDR3 reads TGCGCCAGCAGCTTGGGGGGGACAGGGCAGTCCACCTTC. Amino acid sequence: CASSLGGTGQSTF. Based on the CDR3 plus reference TRBV5-1 and TRBJ1-2, the full variable domain is KAGVTQTPRYLIKTRGQQVTLSCSPISGHRSVSWYQQTPGQGLQFLFEYFSETQRNKGNFPGRFSGRQFSNSRSEMNVSTLELGDSALYLCASSLGGTGQSTFGSGTRLTVV.

CDR3 bases: TGTGCCAGTAACAAGGGTTTGACTCAGCCCCAGCATTTT. It yields the protein CASNKGLTQPQHF. The J gene is TRBJ1-5, the V gene TRBV19, with unresolved D. The germline gives CDR1 LNHDA, CDR2 SQIVND (reference sequence). Trimming pared 7 bases from V and 6 bases from J, leaving 13 bases between. This CDR3 spans 13 amino acids.

This clone appeared a few times. V gene TRBV24-1 combines with J gene TRBJ2-1; D call uncertain. Trimming cost V 7 bases and J 5 bases, with 8 bases left between them. CDR1 and CDR2 from the germline V gene are KGHDR and SFDVKD. There are 12 residues in the CDR3. The CDR3: CATSPDDNEQFF. The CDR3 coding sequence is TGTGCCACCAGCCCAGATGACAATGAGCAGTTCTTC.

This clone was detected a few times. The V call is TRBV28, the J call TRBJ1-4, with TRBD1 matching 9 bases. The CDR3 runs 15 residues. V gave up 3 bases and J gave up 5 bases; unmatched junction bases: 4. Germline loops: CDR1 MDHEN, CDR2 SYDVKM. The CDR3 DNA follows: TGTGCCAGCAGTTTCGCCGGGACAGGGAATGAAAAACTGTTTTTT. Its protein is CASSFAGTGNEKLFF.

The rearrangement joins TRBV5-4 to TRBJ1-1; the D gene is possibly TRBD1 (5 bases). Trimming took off 9 bases at V and 8 bases at J, with 17 bases between the two ends. The CDR3 is made up of 12 amino acids. Germline V gene lookup returns CDR1 SGHNT and CDR2 YYREEE (reference sequence). The CDR3 coding sequence is TGTGCCACCAAAGCGGGGGGGAGGGAAGCTTTCTTT. Encoded protein: CATKAGGREAFF. Variable domain in full (rest from reference TRBV5-4 and TRBJ1-1): ETGVTQSPTHLIKTRGQQVTLRCSSQSGHNTVSWYQQALGQGPQFIFQYYREEENGRGNFPPRFSGLQFPNYSSELNVNALELDDSALYLCATKAGGREAFFGQGTRLTVV.

The rearrangement uses TRBV6-5 and TRBJ1-1; 8 bases fit TRBD1. In germline, CDR1 is MNHEY, CDR2 SVGAGI. V shed 6 bases, J shed 1 base, and the junction held 4 bases outside the gene matches. The CDR3 has 14 residues. CDR3 sequence (DNA): TGTGCCAGCAGGACAGGGGTAACGAACACTGAAGCTTTCTTT. Translation gives CASRTGVTNTEAFF.

This clone appeared a single time. The V gene is TRBV6-2 or TRBV6-3, the J gene TRBJ1-5; D uncertain. Germline CDR1 MNHEY, CDR2 SVGEGT. The CDR3 runs 15 residues. V was cut by 6 bases and J by 2 bases, with 14 bases left in between. CDR3 in amino acids: CASSSGVWGNQPQHF. In nucleotides, the CDR3 is TGTGCCAGCAGCTCCGGGGTATGGGGCAATCAGCCCCAGCATTTT.